The 3 T cell receptor beta chains listed next were all sequenced from one sample in a study of cytomegalovirus exposure and HLA in healthy donors. PCR employed 60 Vbeta and 13 Jbeta primers. Data came from immunoSEQ multiplex PCR; TCRdb stores just in-frame clones and leaves some out. The table has more than 95,000 clones, less than 85% seen once. The sequencing input was PBMCs. These receptors all come from a man aged 45-65 years in good health and CMV-seropositive.

The genes are TRBV27 and TRBJ2-5; TRBD2 aligns across 9 bases. Trimming at V came to 8 bases and at J to 3 bases, leaving 10 bases not matched to a gene. The germline V gene has CDR1 MNHEY and CDR2 SMNVEV (reference sequence). The CDR3 contains 15 residues. As DNA, the CDR3 is TGTGCCAGCTCGGGTCTAGCGGGGAACGAAGAGACCCAGTACTTC. Encoded protein: CASSGLAGNEETQYF.

The V gene is TRBV19, the J gene TRBJ1-1; 9 nucleotides line up with TRBD1. Looked up from germline, CDR1 is LNHDA and CDR2 is SQIVND (reference sequence). The CDR3 runs 16 residues. V lost 4 bases to trimming and J lost 1 base; unmatched junction nucleotides: 7. CDR3 sequence: CASSKQGAVENTEAFF. CDR3 sequence (DNA): TGTGCCAGTAGTAAACAGGGGGCGGTAGAGAACACTGAAGCTTTCTTT.

This clone appeared a single time. The V and J genes are TRBV6-5 and TRBJ2-3; TRBD2 agrees at 8 bases. CDR3 length: 16 residues. Losses at the gene ends were 4 bases for V and 2 bases for J; bases not matched to a gene: 8. CDR1 and CDR2 from the germline V gene are MNHEY and SVGAGI. The CDR3 region is CASSSYGGGATDTQYF. CDR3 bases: TGTGCCAGCAGTTCCTACGGGGGGGGAGCCACAGATACGCAGTATTTT.